The T cell receptor (beta chain) described here comes from a study of cytomegalovirus exposure and HLA in healthy donors. General study results and limits: The authors later found TCR association rates varying by HLA locus, with DRB1 most and HLA-C fewest. In vitro testing confirmed a few CMV-associated chains as specific for CMV antigens.

Points on this clone: Its specificity is unknown.

PCR employed 60 Vbeta and 13 Jbeta primers. The table came from immunoSEQ multiplex PCR; TCRdb's copy has only in-frame clones and leaves some out. The table includes some 190,000 clones, just under 75% detected once. The CDR3 is 14 amino acids. V was clipped by 7 bases and J by 2 bases; unmatched bases: 5. Germline loops: CDR1 ENHRY, CDR2 SYGVKD. The clonotype originates from a man aged 25-45 years in good health and CMV-seropositive. The gene calls are TRBV10-3 and TRBJ2-1; 7 nucleotides align to TRBD1. The source material was PBMCs. This chain's CDR3 is CAITQTGPYNEQFF. The CDR3 DNA is TGTGCCATCACCCAGACAGGGCCCTACAATGAGCAGTTCTTC.